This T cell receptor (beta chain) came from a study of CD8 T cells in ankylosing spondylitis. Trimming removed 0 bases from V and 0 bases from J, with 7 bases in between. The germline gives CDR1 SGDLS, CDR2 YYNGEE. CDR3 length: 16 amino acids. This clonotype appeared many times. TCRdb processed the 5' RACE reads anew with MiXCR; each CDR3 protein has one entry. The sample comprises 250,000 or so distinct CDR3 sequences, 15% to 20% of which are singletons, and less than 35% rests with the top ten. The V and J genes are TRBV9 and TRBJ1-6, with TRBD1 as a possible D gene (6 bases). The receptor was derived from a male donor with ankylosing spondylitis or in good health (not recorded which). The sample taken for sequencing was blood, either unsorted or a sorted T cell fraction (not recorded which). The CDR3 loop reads CASSVGRGSYNSPLHF. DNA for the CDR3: TGTGCCAGCAGCGTAGGCAGGGGCTCCTATAATTCACCCCTCCACTTT.